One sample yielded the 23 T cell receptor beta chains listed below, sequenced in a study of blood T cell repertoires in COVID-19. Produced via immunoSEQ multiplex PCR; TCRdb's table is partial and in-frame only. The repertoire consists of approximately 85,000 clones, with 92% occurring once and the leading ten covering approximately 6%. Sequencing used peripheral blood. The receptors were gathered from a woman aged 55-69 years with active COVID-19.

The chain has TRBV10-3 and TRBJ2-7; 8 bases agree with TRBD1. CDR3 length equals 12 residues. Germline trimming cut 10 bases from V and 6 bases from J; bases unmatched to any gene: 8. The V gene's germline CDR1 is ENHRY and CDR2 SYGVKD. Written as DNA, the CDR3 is TGTGCCACCCAGACAGGGGTAGGCGAGCAGTACTTC. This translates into CATQTGVGEQYF.

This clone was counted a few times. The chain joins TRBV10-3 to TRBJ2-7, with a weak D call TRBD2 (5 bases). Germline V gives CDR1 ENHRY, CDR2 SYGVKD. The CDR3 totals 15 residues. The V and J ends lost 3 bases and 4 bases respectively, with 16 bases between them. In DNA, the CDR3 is TGTGCCATCAGTGACGTAACTAGGTCCCAGTACGAGCAGTACTTC. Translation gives CAISDVTRSQYEQYF.

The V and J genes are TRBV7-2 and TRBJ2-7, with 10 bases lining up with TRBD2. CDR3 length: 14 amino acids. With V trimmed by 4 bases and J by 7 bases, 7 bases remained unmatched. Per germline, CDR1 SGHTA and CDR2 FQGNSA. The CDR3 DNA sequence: TGTGCCAGCAGCTCTAGCGGGGGAGCGGGGGAGCAGTACTTC. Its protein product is CASSSSGGAGEQYF.

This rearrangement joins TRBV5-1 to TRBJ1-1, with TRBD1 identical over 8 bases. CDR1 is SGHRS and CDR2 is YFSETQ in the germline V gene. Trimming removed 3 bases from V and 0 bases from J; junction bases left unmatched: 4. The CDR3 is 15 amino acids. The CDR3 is CASSSGQAMNTEAFF. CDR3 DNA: TGCGCCAGCAGCTCGGGACAGGCGATGAACACTGAAGCTTTCTTT.

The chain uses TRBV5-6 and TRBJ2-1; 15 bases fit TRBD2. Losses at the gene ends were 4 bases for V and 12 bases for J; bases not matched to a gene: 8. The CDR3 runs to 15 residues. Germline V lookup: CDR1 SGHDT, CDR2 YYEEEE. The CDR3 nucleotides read TGTGCCAGCAGCCGGCGGACTAGCGGGGGGGCTGGGCAGTTCTTC. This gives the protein CASSRRTSGGAGQFF.

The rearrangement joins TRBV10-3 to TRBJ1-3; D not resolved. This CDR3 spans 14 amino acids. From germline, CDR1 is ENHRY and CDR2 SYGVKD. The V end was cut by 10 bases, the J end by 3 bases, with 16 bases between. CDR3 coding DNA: TGTGCCAGCCACGACGCGGCAATTGGAAACACCATATATTTT. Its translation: CASHDAAIGNTIYF.

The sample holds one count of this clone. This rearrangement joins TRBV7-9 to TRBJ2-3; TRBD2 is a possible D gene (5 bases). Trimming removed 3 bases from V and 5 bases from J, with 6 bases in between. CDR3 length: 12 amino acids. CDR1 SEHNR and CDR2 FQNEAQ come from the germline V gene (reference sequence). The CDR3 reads CASSFGLDTQYF. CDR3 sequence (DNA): TGTGCCAGCAGCTTTGGACTAGATACGCAGTATTTT.

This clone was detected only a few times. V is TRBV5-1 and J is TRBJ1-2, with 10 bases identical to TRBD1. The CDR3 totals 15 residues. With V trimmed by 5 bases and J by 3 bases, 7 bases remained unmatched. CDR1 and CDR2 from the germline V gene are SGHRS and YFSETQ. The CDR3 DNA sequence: TGCGCCAGCAGAGGGGACAGGGGATCGGACTATGGCTACACCTTC. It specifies CASRGDRGSDYGYTF.

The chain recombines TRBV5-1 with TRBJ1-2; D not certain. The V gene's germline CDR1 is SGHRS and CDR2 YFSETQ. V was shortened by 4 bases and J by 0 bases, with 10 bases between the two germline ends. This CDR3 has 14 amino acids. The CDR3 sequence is CASSPDTSNYGYTF. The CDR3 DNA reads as TGCGCCAGCAGCCCCGACACTTCTAACTATGGCTACACCTTC.

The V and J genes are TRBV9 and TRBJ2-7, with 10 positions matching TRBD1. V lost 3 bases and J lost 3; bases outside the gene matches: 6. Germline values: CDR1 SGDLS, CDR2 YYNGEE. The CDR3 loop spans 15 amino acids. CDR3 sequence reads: CASSALGTGDYEQYF. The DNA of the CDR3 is TGTGCCAGCAGCGCACTGGGGACAGGGGACTACGAGCAGTACTTC. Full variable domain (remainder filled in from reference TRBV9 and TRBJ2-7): DSGVTQTPKHLITATGQRVTLRCSPRSGDLSVYWYQQSLDQGLQFLIQYYNGEERAKGNILERFSAQQFPDLHSELNLSSLELGDSALYFCASSALGTGDYEQYFGPGTRLTVT.

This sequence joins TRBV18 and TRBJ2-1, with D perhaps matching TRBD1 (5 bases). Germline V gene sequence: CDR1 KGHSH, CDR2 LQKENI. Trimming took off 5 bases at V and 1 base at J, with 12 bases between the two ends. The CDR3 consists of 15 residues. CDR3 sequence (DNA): TGTGCCAGCTCAACAAGACAGAATTCCTACAATGAGCAGTTCTTC. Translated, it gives CASSTRQNSYNEQFF.

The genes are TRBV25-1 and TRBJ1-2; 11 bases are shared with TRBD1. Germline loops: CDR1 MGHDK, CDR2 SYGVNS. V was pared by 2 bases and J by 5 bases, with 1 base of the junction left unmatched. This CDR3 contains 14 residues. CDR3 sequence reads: CASSEGQGAYGYTF. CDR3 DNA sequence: TGTGCCAGCAGTGAAGGACAGGGGGCTTATGGCTACACCTTC.

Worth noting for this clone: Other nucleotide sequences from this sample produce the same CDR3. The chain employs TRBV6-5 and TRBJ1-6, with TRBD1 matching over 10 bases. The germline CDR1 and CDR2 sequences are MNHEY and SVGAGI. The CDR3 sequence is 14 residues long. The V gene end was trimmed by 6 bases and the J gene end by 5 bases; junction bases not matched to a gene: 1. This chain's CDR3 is CASRGTGDNSPLHF. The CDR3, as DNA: TGTGCCAGCAGGGGGACAGGGGATAATTCACCCCTCCACTTT.

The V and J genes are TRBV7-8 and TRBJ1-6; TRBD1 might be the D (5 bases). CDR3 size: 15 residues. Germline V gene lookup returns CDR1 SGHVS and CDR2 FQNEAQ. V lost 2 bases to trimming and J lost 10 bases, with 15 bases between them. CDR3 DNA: TGTGCCAGCAGCTTATCGGAGGGGACGGACTCACCCCTCCACTTT. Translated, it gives CASSLSEGTDSPLHF.

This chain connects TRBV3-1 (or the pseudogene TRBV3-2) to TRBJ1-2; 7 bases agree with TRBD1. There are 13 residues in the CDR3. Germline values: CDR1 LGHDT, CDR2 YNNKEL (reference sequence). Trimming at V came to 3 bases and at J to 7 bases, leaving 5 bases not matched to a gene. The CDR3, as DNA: TGTGCCAGCAGCCACAGACAGGGCCGTGGCTACACCTTC. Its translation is CASSHRQGRGYTF.

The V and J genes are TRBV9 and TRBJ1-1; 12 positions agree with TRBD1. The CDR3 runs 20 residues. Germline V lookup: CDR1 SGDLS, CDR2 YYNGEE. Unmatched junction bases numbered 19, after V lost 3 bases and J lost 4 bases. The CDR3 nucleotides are TGTGCCAGCAGCGCATTTTACAATTCCCCGGGACAGGGGGCTATCACTGAAGCTTTCTTT. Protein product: CASSAFYNSPGQGAITEAFF.

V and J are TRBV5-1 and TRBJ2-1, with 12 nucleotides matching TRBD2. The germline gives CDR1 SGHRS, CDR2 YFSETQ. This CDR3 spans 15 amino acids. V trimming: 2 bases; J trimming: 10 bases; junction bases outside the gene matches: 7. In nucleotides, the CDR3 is TGCGCCAGCAGCTTCCTAGCGGGAGGGGGCGGGGAGCAGTTCTTC. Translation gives CASSFLAGGGGEQFF.

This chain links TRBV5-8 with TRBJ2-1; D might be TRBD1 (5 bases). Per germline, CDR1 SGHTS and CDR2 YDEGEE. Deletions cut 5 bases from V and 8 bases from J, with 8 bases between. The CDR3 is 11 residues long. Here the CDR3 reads CASSTGHEQFF. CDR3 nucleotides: TGTGCCAGCAGTACAGGACATGAGCAGTTCTTC.

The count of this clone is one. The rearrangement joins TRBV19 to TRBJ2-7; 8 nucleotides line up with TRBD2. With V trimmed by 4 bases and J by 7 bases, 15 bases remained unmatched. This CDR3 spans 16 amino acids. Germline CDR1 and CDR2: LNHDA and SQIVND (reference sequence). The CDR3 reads CASSNHGRGVGYEQYF. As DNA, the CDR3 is TGTGCCAGTAGTAACCACGGGAGGGGCGTGGGTTATGAGCAGTACTTC.

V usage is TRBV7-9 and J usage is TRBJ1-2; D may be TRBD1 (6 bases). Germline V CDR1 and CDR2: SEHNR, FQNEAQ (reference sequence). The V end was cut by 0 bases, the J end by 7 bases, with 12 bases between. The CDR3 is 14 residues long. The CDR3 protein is CASSLAETGGGYTF. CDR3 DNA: TGTGCCAGCAGCTTAGCGGAGACAGGAGGTGGCTACACCTTC.

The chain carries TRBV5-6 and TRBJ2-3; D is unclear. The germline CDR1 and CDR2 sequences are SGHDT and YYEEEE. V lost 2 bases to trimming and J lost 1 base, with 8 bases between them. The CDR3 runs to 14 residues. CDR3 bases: TGTGCCAGCAGCTTAAACGCGGGCACAGATACGCAGTATTTT. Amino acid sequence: CASSLNAGTDTQYF. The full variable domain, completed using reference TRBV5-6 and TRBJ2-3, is DAGVTQSPTHLIKTRGQQVTLRCSPKSGHDTVSWYQQALGQGPQFIFQYYEEEERQRGNFPDRFSGHQFPNYSSELNVNALLLGDSALYLCASSLNAGTDTQYFGPGTRLTVL.

CDR3 loop: CASSTPPSYEQYF. In nucleotides, the CDR3 is TGTGCCAGCAGCACTCCTCCGTCCTACGAGCAGTACTTC. V is TRBV7-2 and J is TRBJ2-7; D unresolved. Germline assignment: CDR1 SGHTA and CDR2 FQGNSA. The V gene lost 5 bases and the J gene lost 1 base, with 9 bases spanning the gap. CDR3 length: 13 residues.

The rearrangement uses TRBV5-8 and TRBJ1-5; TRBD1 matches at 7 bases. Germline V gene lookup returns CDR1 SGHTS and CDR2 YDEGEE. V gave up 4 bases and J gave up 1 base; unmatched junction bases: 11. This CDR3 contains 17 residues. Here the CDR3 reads CASSLGTDGRSNQPQHF. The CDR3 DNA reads TGTGCCAGCAGCCTAGGGACAGACGGAAGGAGCAATCAGCCCCAGCATTTT.